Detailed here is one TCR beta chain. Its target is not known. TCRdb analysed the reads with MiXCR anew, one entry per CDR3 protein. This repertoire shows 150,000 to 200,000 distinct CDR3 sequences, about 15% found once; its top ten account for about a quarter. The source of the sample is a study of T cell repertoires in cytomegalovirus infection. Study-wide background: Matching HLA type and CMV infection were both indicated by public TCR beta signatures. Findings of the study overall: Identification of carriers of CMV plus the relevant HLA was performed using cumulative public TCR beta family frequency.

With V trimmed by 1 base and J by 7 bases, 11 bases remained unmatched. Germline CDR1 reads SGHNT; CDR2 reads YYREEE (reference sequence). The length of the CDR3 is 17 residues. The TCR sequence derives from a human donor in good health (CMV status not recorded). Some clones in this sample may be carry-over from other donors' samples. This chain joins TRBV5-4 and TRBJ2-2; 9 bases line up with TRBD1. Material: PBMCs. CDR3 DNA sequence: TGTGCCAGCAGCTTGTCGTTGGGGACAGGGAGCATCGGGGAGCTGTTTTTT. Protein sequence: CASSLSLGTGSIGELFF.